A selection of T cell receptor beta chains follows, all from one sample in a study of cytotoxic CD8 clonotypes in ibrutinib-treated CLL. Sequencing was performed with immunoSEQ multiplex PCR; in TCRdb, only in-frame clones are kept and a portion is missing. This sample carries about 120,000 clones, 80% to 90% of them seen once, and the ten largest clones take around 2.1%. Sample: PBMCs, taken after 24 months of ibrutinib treatment. Every receptor here comes from a human donor with chronic lymphocytic leukemia. The CDR3 runs from the conserved cysteine through the conserved F or W. D genes are given only for firm matches. Rows give clone size only sometimes, using once, few, many, or a class for an expanded clone.

d_call	clone_size	v_call	j_call	cdr3_nt	cdr3_aa
TRBD1	-	TRBV4-1	TRBJ2-2	TGCGCCAGCCGTCAAAGGCAGGGGGCTAATACCGGGGAGCTGTTTTTT	CASRQRQGANTGELFF
TRBD1	-	TRBV5-1	TRBJ1-4	TGCGCCAGCCGACTGACAGGGGGCGCAGCTAATGAAAAACTGTTTTTT	CASRLTGGAANEKLFF
-	once	TRBV6-6	TRBJ1-2	TGTGCCAGCAGTGGGGACAACTATGGCTACACCTTC	CASSGDNYGYTF
TRBD1	-	TRBV5-1	TRBJ2-7	TGCGCCAGCAGCTTTGTACCGGGACAGACCTACGAGCAGTACTTC	CASSFVPGQTYEQYF
-	-	TRBV19	TRBJ1-1	TGTGCCAGTAGTTATTTGAACACTGAAGCTTTCTTT	CASSYLNTEAFF
TRBD1	-	TRBV2	TRBJ1-2	TGTGCCAGCAGTGGACAGGGTTGGTATGGCTACACCTTC	CASSGQGWYGYTF
TRBD1	-	TRBV28	TRBJ2-5	TGTGCCAGCAGTTTCGGACAGGCCGAATCAAACCAGTACTTC	CASSFGQAESNQYF
TRBD2	-	TRBV4-1	TRBJ2-3	TGCGCCAGCAGCCCCTTCGAACGGGGGGGCCGTACGGATACGCAGTATTTT	CASSPFERGGRTDTQYF
-	-	TRBV6-5	TRBJ2-7	TGTGCCAGCAGTTATAGGGCAGGGGGGAGCTCCTACGAGCAGTACTTC	CASSYRAGGSSYEQYF
-	-	TRBV9	TRBJ1-4	TGCAAATCGACAGTTGCAACTAATGAAAAACTGTTTTTT	CKSTVATNEKLFF
TRBD2	-	TRBV28	TRBJ2-5	TGTGCCAGCAGCCCCTTGGGGGCCGGACTAGCGGAAGAGACCCAGTACTTC	CASSPLGAGLAEETQYF